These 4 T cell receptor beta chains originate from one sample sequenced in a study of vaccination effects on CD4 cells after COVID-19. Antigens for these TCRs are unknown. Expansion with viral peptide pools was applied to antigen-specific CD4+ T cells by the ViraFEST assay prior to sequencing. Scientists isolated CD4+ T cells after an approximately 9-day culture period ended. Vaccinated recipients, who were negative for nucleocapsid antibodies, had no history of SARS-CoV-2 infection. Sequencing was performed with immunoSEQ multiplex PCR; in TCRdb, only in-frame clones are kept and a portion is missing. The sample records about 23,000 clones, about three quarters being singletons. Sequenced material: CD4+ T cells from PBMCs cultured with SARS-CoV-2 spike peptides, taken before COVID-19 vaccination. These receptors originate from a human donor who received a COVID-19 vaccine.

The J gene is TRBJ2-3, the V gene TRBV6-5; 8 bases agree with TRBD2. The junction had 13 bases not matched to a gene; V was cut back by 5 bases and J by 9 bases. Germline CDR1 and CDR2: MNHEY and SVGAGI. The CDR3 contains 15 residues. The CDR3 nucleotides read TGTGCCAGCAGTAACCCTCCGGGACTAGGAGGCACGCAGTATTTT. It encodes CASSNPPGLGGTQYF.

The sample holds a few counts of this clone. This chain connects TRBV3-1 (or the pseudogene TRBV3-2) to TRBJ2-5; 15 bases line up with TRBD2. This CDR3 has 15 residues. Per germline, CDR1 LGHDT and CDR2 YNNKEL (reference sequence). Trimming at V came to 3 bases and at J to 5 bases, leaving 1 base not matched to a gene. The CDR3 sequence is CASSQGTSGGETQYF. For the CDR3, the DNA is TGTGCCAGCAGCCAGGGGACTAGCGGGGGGGAGACCCAGTACTTC.

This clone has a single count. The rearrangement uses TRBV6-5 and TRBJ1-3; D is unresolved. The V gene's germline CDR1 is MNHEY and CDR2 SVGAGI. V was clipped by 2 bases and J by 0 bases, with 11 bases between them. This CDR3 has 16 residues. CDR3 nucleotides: TGTGCCAGCAGTTACGGCCCTGGGGACTCTGGAAACACCATATATTTT. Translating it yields CASSYGPGDSGNTIYF.

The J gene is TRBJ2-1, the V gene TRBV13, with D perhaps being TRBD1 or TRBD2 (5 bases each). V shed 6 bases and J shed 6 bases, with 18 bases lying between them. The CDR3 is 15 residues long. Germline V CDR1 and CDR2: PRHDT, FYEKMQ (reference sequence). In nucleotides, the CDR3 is TGTGCCAGCAGAACCCCCCCTCCGGGGCCCAATGAGCAGTTCTTC. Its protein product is CASRTPPPGPNEQFF.